A selection of T cell receptor beta chains follows, all from one sample in a study of cytomegalovirus exposure and HLA in healthy donors. The repertoire was sequenced with immunoSEQ multiplex PCR; TCRdb's copy has only in-frame clones and lacks some. Of roughly 200,000 clones listed, around 75% are singletons. The source material was PBMCs. The receptors were gathered from a male donor in good health and CMV-seronegative. Each CDR3 is given with its conserved first and last residue. D genes are given only for firm matches. Only some rows state a clone size, as once, few, many or a class for expanded clones.

clone size	V gene	D gene	J gene	CDR3 DNA	CDR3 protein
few	TRBV6-4	.	TRBJ1-1	TGTGCCACCCGGCCTGGGGGGGCAGGTGAAGCTTTCTTT	CATRPGGAGEAFF
.	TRBV5-4	TRBD1	TRBJ2-1	TGTGCCAGCAGCTTGGAGGGGGACAGGGGAAAGTTCTTC	CASSLEGDRGKFF
.	TRBV5-1	.	TRBJ2-7	TGCGCCAGCAGCTTGTTTGCAGGGGAGTCCTACGAGCAGTACTTC	CASSLFAGESYEQYF
once	TRBV18	.	TRBJ1-6	TGTGCCAGCTCACCACGGGGGGAGAATAATTCACCCCTCCACTTT	CASSPRGENNSPLHF
once	TRBV25-1	.	TRBJ1-3	TGTGCCAGCAGTGAATATTCGGGGGTTAACACCATATATTTT	CASSEYSGVNTIYF
few	TRBV7-9	TRBD1	TRBJ2-2	TGTGCCAGCGGCAGGGGGCCCCTCAACACCGGGGAGCTGTTTTTT	CASGRGPLNTGELFF
.	TRBV5-1	TRBD1	TRBJ1-1	TGCGCCAGCAGCTCCGGATCCGACAGGGGTGAAGCTTTCTTT	CASSSGSDRGEAFF
.	TRBV7-6	.	TRBJ2-5	TGTGCCAGCAGCTTAGGCGGGCGGCTCCAAGAGACCCAGTACTTC	CASSLGGRLQETQYF
few	TRBV9	.	TRBJ1-3	TGTGCCAGCAGCGTTGGGGGCGTTGGTGGAAACACCATATATTTT	CASSVGGVGGNTIYF
few	TRBV29-1	.	TRBJ1-1	TGCAGCGTTAATGGACAGCCAATGAACACTGAAGCTTTCTTT	CSVNGQPMNTEAFF
.	TRBV7-9	TRBD1	TRBJ2-3	TGTGCCAGCAGCTCTGGACAGGGCCGTACAGATACGCAGTATTTT	CASSSGQGRTDTQYF
.	TRBV28	TRBD2	TRBJ2-1	TGTGCCAGCACCCCTCTGGGGACTAGCGGGAGTGGTGAGCAGTTCTTC	CASTPLGTSGSGEQFF
.	TRBV7-4	TRBD1	TRBJ2-1	TGTGCCAGCAGCTTACGGTGGGACAGGGGAATCGATGAGCAGTTCTTC	CASSLRWDRGIDEQFF
.	TRBV6-5	TRBD2	TRBJ2-1	TGTGCCAGCAGCAGTAGCGGGAGCTACAATGAGCAGTTCTTC	CASSSSGSYNEQFF
.	TRBV28	TRBD1	TRBJ1-2	TGTGCCAGCAGTTCACCGGGACAGGGTTTTGGCTACACCTTC	CASSSPGQGFGYTF
.	TRBV15	.	TRBJ2-4	TGTGCCACCAGCGTCTTTGAGGGATTTAACAGAAACATTCAGTACTTC	CATSVFEGFNRNIQYF
.	TRBV11-3	TRBD1	TRBJ1-6	TGTGCCAGCAGCTTTGGGACAGGGGAAAATTCCCCCCTCCACTTT	CASSFGTGENSPLHF
.	TRBV27	TRBD1	TRBJ2-7	TGTGCCAGCAGTTTATGGACAGGGAACCACGAGCAGTACTTC	CASSLWTGNHEQYF
.	TRBV7-3	TRBD2	TRBJ2-7	TGTGCCAGCAGCTTAGGAGCTAGCGGGCTTTACGAGCAGTACTTC	CASSLGASGLYEQYF
.	TRBV19	.	TRBJ2-6	TGTGCCAGTAGTATAGAAGTCGACAGATCTGGGGCCAACGTCCTGACTTTC	CASSIEVDRSGANVLTF
.	TRBV2	TRBD1	TRBJ1-6	TGTGCCAGCAGTAGCCCCGGGGACAGGGGGCTCCGCTCCTATAATTCACCCCTCCACTTT	CASSSPGDRGLRSYNSPLHF
few	TRBV4-3	TRBD2	TRBJ2-7	TGCGCCAGCAGTCCACTTAGCGGGGGCTCCTACGAGCAGTACTTC	CASSPLSGGSYEQYF
.	TRBV18	TRBD2	TRBJ2-3	TGTGCCAGCTCAAATTTTCAGGCGGGAGGCGGCACAGATACGCAGTATTTT	CASSNFQAGGGTDTQYF
.	TRBV19	TRBD1	TRBJ1-2	TGTGCCAGTAGTATCTTGGGACAGGGCCTGTATGGCTACACCTTC	CASSILGQGLYGYTF
.	TRBV30	.	TRBJ2-2	TGTGCCTGGATTCCGGGGGTGACGAACACCGGGGAGCTGTTTTTT	CAWIPGVTNTGELFF
.	TRBV6-6	TRBD1	TRBJ1-2	TGTGCCAGCAGTTACTCGAGGGGACAGGGGGCAAATGGCTACACCTTC	CASSYSRGQGANGYTF
.	TRBV6-5	TRBD1	TRBJ1-1	TGTGCCAGCAGTCGAAAGGGGACAGGGCCTCAAGCTTTCTTT	CASSRKGTGPQAFF
few	TRBV30	.	TRBJ2-1	TGTGCCTGGAGTGTCGGACTACAAGGATTGAATGAGCAGTTCTTC	CAWSVGLQGLNEQFF
.	TRBV29-1	.	TRBJ2-3	TGCAGCGCCAGGACAGACACAGATACGCAGTATTTT	CSARTDTDTQYF